A selection of T cell receptor beta chains follows, all from one sample in a study of lymphopenia after photon versus proton radiotherapy. Only in-frame clones appear in the TCRdb table, and some are missing; sequencing was by immunoSEQ multiplex PCR. The repertoire includes about 30,000 clones, more than 75% of them detected once, and roughly 44% sits in the top ten. The sample here was peripheral blood, taken from a patient treated with proton-based radiotherapy. The source is a woman aged 55-69 years with cholangiocarcinoma. Some clones in this sample may be carry-over from other donors' samples. CDR3s include the opening cysteine and the closing phenylalanine or tryptophan. A D gene is named only where the DNA matches it firmly. Only part of the rows carry a size: once, few, many, or a class if the clone is expanded.

size: NA
V: TRBV2
J: TRBJ1-1
D: NA
CDR3: CASSEGTRGTEAFF
DNA: TGTGCCAGCAGTGAAGGGACCCGGGGGACTGAAGCTTTCTTT

size: NA
V: TRBV5-1
J: TRBJ1-1
D: NA
CDR3: CASSFQGGTTEAFF
DNA: TGCGCCAGCAGCTTTCAGGGAGGGACCACTGAAGCTTTCTTT

size: few
V: TRBV9
J: TRBJ1-1
D: NA
CDR3: CASSWSGDTEAFF
DNA: TGTGCCAGCAGTTGGTCCGGAGACACTGAAGCTTTCTTT

size: NA
V: TRBV18
J: TRBJ2-3
D: NA
CDR3: CASSPTPGGKDTQYF
DNA: TGTGCCAGCTCCCCAACCCCCGGAGGAAAAGATACGCAGTATTTT

size: NA
V: TRBV21-1
J: TRBJ1-4
D: NA
CDR3: CASINTYRVFNEKLFF
DNA: TGTGCCAGCATCAATACCTACAGGGTCTTTAATGAAAAACTGTTTTTT

size: once
V: TRBV7-2
J: TRBJ2-3
D: NA
CDR3: CASSLVGVDTQYF
DNA: TGTGCCAGCAGCTTAGTAGGGGTAGATACGCAGTATTTT

size: once
V: TRBV5-1
J: TRBJ2-1
D: NA
CDR3: CASSLGSYSYNEQFF
DNA: TGCGCCAGCAGCCTCGGATCGTACTCCTACAATGAGCAGTTCTTC

size: NA
V: TRBV7-2
J: TRBJ1-2
D: NA
CDR3: CASSLVTGDGYTF
DNA: TGTGCCAGCAGCTTAGTGACAGGCGATGGCTACACCTTC

size: NA
V: TRBV6-5
J: TRBJ1-3
D: NA
CDR3: CASRGIRSSGNTIYF
DNA: TGTGCCAGCAGAGGTATCAGGTCCTCTGGAAACACCATATATTTT

size: NA
V: TRBV19
J: TRBJ2-1
D: NA
CDR3: CASSITVTGYNEQFF
DNA: TGTGCCAGTAGTATTACCGTAACGGGCTACAATGAGCAGTTCTTC